Listed here are 9 T cell receptor beta chains from one sample, sequenced in a study of metastatic and nonmetastatic thyroid tumors. With MiXCR, TCRdb reprocessed the PCR reads. The sample holds 31,000 or so clones; over 15% are singletons and the top ten take 4% to 5%. Nobody among the patients had been given any treatment before thyroid surgery. The material sequenced was blood. All receptors come from a female donor with papillary thyroid cancer or a benign thyroid nodule (not recorded which). Some clones in this sample may be carry-over from other donors' samples.

This clone was observed at least ten times. The rearrangement links TRBV7-9 to TRBJ2-5; D remains ambiguous. V was trimmed by 5 bases and J by 1 base, leaving 5 bases between them. The CDR3 is made up of 12 amino acids. Germline loops: CDR1 SEHNR, CDR2 FQNEAQ (reference sequence). CDR3 bases: TGTGCCAGCAGCCGGAGCCAAGAGACCCAGTACTTC. Protein: CASSRSQETQYF.

This clone appeared a few times. V gene TRBV4-1 combines with J gene TRBJ2-3, with TRBD2 identical over 12 bases. This CDR3 has 17 residues. Germline CDR1 reads MGHRA; CDR2 reads YSYEKL. J was trimmed by 4 bases and V by 3 bases; bases with no gene match: 8. Here the CDR3 DNA reads TGCGCCAGCAGCCAGGCAGAAGCTAGCGGGGGGGCAGATACGCAGTATTTT. Its translation is CASSQAEASGGADTQYF.

At least ten counts were recorded for this clone. The chain employs TRBV19 and TRBJ2-3; 13 bases match TRBD2. This CDR3 is 17 amino acids long. Unmatched junction bases numbered 11, after V lost 5 bases and J lost 6 bases. The germline V gene encodes CDR1 LNHDA and CDR2 SQIVND (reference sequence). The CDR3 sequence is CASSPRTSGRAADTQYF. DNA of the CDR3: TGTGCCAGTAGTCCTAGGACTAGCGGGAGAGCCGCCGATACGCAGTATTTT. Variable domain in full (rest from reference TRBV19 and TRBJ2-3): DGGITQSPKYLFRKEGQNVTLSCEQNLNHDAMYWYRQDPGQGLRLIYYSQIVNDFQKGDIAEGYSVSREKKESFPLTVTSAQKNPTAFYLCASSPRTSGRAADTQYFGPGTRLTVL.

This clone showed up many times. This chain uses TRBV7-2 with TRBJ2-2, with 11 bases identical to TRBD1. This CDR3 has 15 amino acids. After removal of 5 bases from V and 7 bases from J, the junction contained 6 bases not matched to a gene. Germline V lookup: CDR1 SGHTA, CDR2 FQGNSA. The CDR3 nucleotides are TGTGCCAGCAGCAGGCGGACAGGGGGCTACGGGGAGCTGTTTTTT. This sequence encodes CASSRRTGGYGELFF.

This clone was detected ten times or more. The J gene is TRBJ1-5, the V gene TRBV30; D gene unclear. The CDR3 has 13 amino acids. Germline V gene data show CDR1 as GTSNPN and CDR2 as SVGIG (reference sequence). V shed 2 bases and J shed 8 bases, with 13 bases lying between them. CDR3 amino acids: CAWSSEFWEPQHF. The CDR3 coding sequence is TGTGCCTGGAGTTCGGAGTTCTGGGAGCCCCAGCATTTT.

This clone was seen ten or more times. The chain combines TRBV4-1 with TRBJ2-6, with 8 bases fitting TRBD1. After removal of 1 base from V and 2 bases from J, the junction contained 1 base not matched to a gene. The CDR3 spans 16 residues. Germline V gives CDR1 MGHRA, CDR2 YSYEKL. In DNA, the CDR3 is TGCGCCAGCAGCCAAGGACAGGGGACTGGGGCCAACGTCCTGACTTTC. It encodes CASSQGQGTGANVLTF.

Many counts were recorded for this clone. The V and J genes are TRBV9 and TRBJ2-4; 13 bases are shared with TRBD2. The germline V gene encodes CDR1 SGDLS and CDR2 YYNGEE. This CDR3 spans 15 amino acids. Trimming removed 3 bases from V and 7 bases from J; junction bases left unmatched: 4. CDR3 bases: TGTGCCAGCAGCGGGGGGACTAGCGGGAACAACATTCAGTACTTC. The encoded protein is CASSGGTSGNNIQYF.

As to this clone: A clone one base away is much larger, so this may be a read error. V gene TRBV5-4 combines with J gene TRBJ2-7, with 8 bases aligning to TRBD2. The CDR3 runs 15 residues. V shed 6 bases, J shed 4 bases, and the junction held 12 bases outside the gene matches. Germline CDR1 is SGHNT and CDR2 is YYREEE (reference sequence). CDR3 loop: CASIQASGSLYEQYF. The CDR3 DNA sequence: TGTGCCAGCATCCAGGCCAGCGGGAGTTTGTACGAGCAGTACTTC.

The sample holds many counts of this clone. This chain joins TRBV7-9 and TRBJ2-1, with D perhaps assigned TRBD1 or TRBD2 (5 bases each). The germline V gene has CDR1 SEHNR and CDR2 FQNEAQ (reference sequence). V lost 3 bases to trimming and J lost 13 bases, with 13 bases between them. This CDR3 contains 12 residues. CDR3 in amino acids: CASSFGTAAQFF. CDR3 nucleotides: TGTGCCAGCAGCTTTGGGACGGCGGCCCAGTTCTTC. Complete variable domain (other parts from reference TRBV7-9 and TRBJ2-1): DTGVSQNPRHKITKRGQNVTFRCDPISEHNRLYWYRQTLGQGPEFLTYFQNEAQLEKSRLLSDRFSAERPKGSFSTLEIQRTEQGDSAMYLCASSFGTAAQFFGPGTRLTVL.